The clone carrying this TCR beta chain was observed a few times. V lost 5 bases, J lost 4 bases, and 13 bases lay in between. The CDR3 runs 14 residues. Per the germline V gene, CDR1 is SGHTA and CDR2 is FQGTGA. These data are taken from a study of blood T cell repertoires in COVID-19. Study details: Specimens from acute and convalescent COVID-19 originated in the United States, Italy and Spain. T cells, B-cell-depleted T cells, or PBMCs provided the cDNA or gDNA that served as material.

In the authors' methods: Cell counts per sample came from amplifying reference gene primers. Sequencing was performed with immunoSEQ multiplex PCR; in TCRdb, only in-frame clones are kept and a portion is missing. The DNA gave D and trimming, while V, J and clone size come from that table. This sample has 25,000 to 30,000 clones, with about three quarters found just once. This chain uses TRBV7-3 with TRBJ2-3; TRBD2 might be the D (5 bases). Sequenced input: peripheral blood. The receptor was derived from a woman aged 70-85 years with active or convalescent COVID-19. CDR3 residues: CASSTPGNSDTQYF. In DNA form, the CDR3 reads TGTGCCAGCAGCACGCCGGGGAATTCAGATACGCAGTATTTT.